The next 13 T cell receptor beta chains were all read from a single sample in a study of T-cell reconstitution after alpha-beta-depleted transplantation in children. The library targeted TCRbeta and was prepared with unique molecular identifiers. TCRdb re-analysed the PCR reads in MiXCR, keeping a single row per CDR3 protein. Found here are just over 350,000 distinct CDR3 sequences, roughly 14% of them singletons; the top ten hold 3.5% to 4.5%. Sequenced material: PBMCs, taken from the stem cell graft. The receptors stem from a human donor who donated a stem cell graft to a child with Fanconi anemia.

This clonotype was seen more than once but under ten times. In DNA, the CDR3 is TGCGCCAGCAGCCTCCTTGGACAGTCCTCGGGTGGCTACACCTTC. Translating it yields CASSLLGQSSGGYTF. The chain employs TRBV4-3 and TRBJ1-2; tentatively, D is TRBD1 (6 bases). Trimming pared 4 bases from V and 7 bases from J, leaving 19 bases between. The germline V gene encodes CDR1 LGHNA and CDR2 YSLEER. This CDR3 region has 15 residues.

The chain combines TRBV5-1 with TRBJ1-1; TRBD1 agrees at 9 bases. The CDR3 length is 12 residues. Trimming took 4 bases from V and 8 from J; bases not matched to a gene: 3. Germline CDR1 is SGHRS and CDR2 is YFSETQ. CDR3 in DNA: TGCGCCAGCAGCATGGGACAGGGCGAAGCTTTCTTT. Amino acids: CASSMGQGEAFF. The whole variable domain, remainder taken from reference TRBV5-1 and TRBJ1-1, is KAGVTQTPRYLIKTRGQQVTLSCSPISGHRSVSWYQQTPGQGLQFLFEYFSETQRNKGNFPGRFSGRQFSNSRSEMNVSTLELGDSALYLCASSMGQGEAFFGQGTRLTVV.

The chain joins TRBV21-1 to TRBJ2-3; TRBD2, the table's D call, was not compared with the DNA. TRBV21-1 is noted as a pseudogene. This CDR3 spans 15 amino acids. The CDR3 DNA follows: TGTGCCAGCAGCAAATCCTCCCGCGGCTTGGATACGCAGTATTTT. As protein: CASSKSSRGLDTQYF.

V and J are TRBV27 and TRBJ1-2; TRBD1 matches at 7 bases. CDR3 length equals 16 residues. J was trimmed by 4 bases and V by 2 bases; bases with no gene match: 10. CDR1 and CDR2 from the germline V gene are MNHEY and SMNVEV (reference sequence). DNA of the CDR3: TGTGCCAGCAGTTTAAAGGGAACAGGGACAGTCTATGGCTACACCTTC. Translating gives CASSLKGTGTVYGYTF.

This clonotype was recorded many times. The V and J genes are TRBV7-6 and TRBJ1-1; D might be TRBD1 (6 bases). Deletions cut 8 bases from V and 7 bases from J, with 14 bases between. The CDR3 covers 12 residues. Germline loops: CDR1 SGHVS, CDR2 FNYEAQ. CDR3 in amino acids: CASSLTGLEAFF. The CDR3 region has the DNA TGTGCCAGCTCCCTCACAGGGCTTGAAGCTTTCTTT. Full variable domain (remainder filled in from reference TRBV7-6 and TRBJ1-1): GAGVSQSPRYKVTKRGQDVALRCDPISGHVSLYWYRQALGQGPEFLTYFNYEAQQDKSGLPNDRFSAERPEGSISTLTIQRTEQRDSAMYRCASSLTGLEAFFGQGTRLTVV.

There are a few counts of this clonotype. The genes are TRBV28 and TRBJ1-1, with 9 bases that match TRBD1. Per germline, CDR1 MDHEN and CDR2 SYDVKM. The CDR3 covers 18 residues. V lost 5 bases to trimming and J lost 4 bases; unmatched junction nucleotides: 17. The CDR3 DNA is TGTGCCAGCAGTCCCGTTGCCGGGACAGGGATTTTTGCCACTGAAGCTTTCTTT. It yields the protein CASSPVAGTGIFATEAFF.

The chain is built from TRBV5-1 and TRBJ2-2; D remains ambiguous. This CDR3 comprises 15 residues. V lost 0 bases, J lost 5 bases, and 11 bases lay in between. Germline assignment: CDR1 SGHRS and CDR2 YFSETQ. The CDR3 spells CASSLDDPMTGELFF. CDR3 sequence (DNA): TGCGCCAGCAGCTTGGACGACCCCATGACCGGGGAGCTGTTTTTT.

The chain joins TRBV30 to TRBJ1-3; D not resolved. Germline CDR1 and CDR2: GTSNPN and SVGIG (reference sequence). V was cut by 4 bases and J by 0 bases, with 13 bases left in between. CDR3 size: 15 residues. The chain's CDR3 is CAWTPGSGSGNTIYF. As DNA, the CDR3 is TGTGCCTGGACCCCCGGGAGCGGCTCTGGAAACACCATATATTTT.

This clonotype was found a few times. This chain's CDR3 is CASSLTGQFDTEAFF. DNA of the CDR3: TGTGCCAGCAGCTTGACAGGGCAGTTTGACACTGAAGCTTTCTTT. This chain joins TRBV7-9 and TRBJ1-1; 7 bases are shared with TRBD1. CDR3 length equals 15 residues. V lost 3 bases, J lost 3 bases, and 7 bases stayed unmatched. Per the germline V gene, CDR1 is SEHNR and CDR2 is FQNEAQ (reference sequence).

This clonotype appeared many times. The chain joins TRBV7-9 to TRBJ1-2; TRBD1 might be the D (5 bases). The CDR3 runs to 14 residues. CDR1 and CDR2 from the germline V gene are SEHNR and FQNEAQ (reference sequence). Trimming shortened V by 7 bases and J by 1 base, and 13 bases separated the two germline ends. The CDR3 reads CASTGAGFNYGYTF. In DNA, the CDR3 is TGTGCCAGCACCGGCGCAGGGTTTAACTATGGCTACACCTTC.

Ten or more counts support this clonotype. The chain employs TRBV25-1 and TRBJ2-7; D call uncertain. CDR3 length equals 10 residues. Trimming stripped 10 bases from V and 5 bases from J, with 9 bases between. Germline V gene sequence: CDR1 MGHDK, CDR2 SYGVNS. This CDR3 is CAKCRNEQYF. The CDR3 DNA reads TGTGCCAAGTGTAGGAACGAGCAGTACTTC.

The table lists this clonotype with many counts. As DNA, the CDR3 is TGCGCCACCTCGGACGCAGGTCGGACCACCGGGGAGCTGTTTTTT. It specifies CATSDAGRTTGELFF. The chain employs TRBV5-1 and TRBJ2-2; D is ambiguous. Trimming cost V 9 bases and J 4 bases, with 19 bases left between them. In germline, CDR1 is SGHRS, CDR2 YFSETQ. The length of the CDR3 is 15 residues.

This clonotype was observed at least ten times. V is TRBV29-1 and J is TRBJ1-6; no clear D gene. This CDR3 is built from 13 residues. In germline, CDR1 is SQVTM, CDR2 ANQGSEA. The V end was cut by 6 bases, the J end by 6 bases, with 12 bases between. The CDR3: CSVQLGRNSPLHF. CDR3 sequence (DNA): TGCAGCGTCCAATTAGGACGTAATTCACCCCTCCACTTT.